These 5 T cell receptor beta chains were sequenced from one sample in a study of blood T cell repertoires in COVID-19. Produced via immunoSEQ multiplex PCR; TCRdb's table is partial and in-frame only. Of over 300,000 clones in the sample, about 85% were seen once. The specimen was PBMCs or T cells enriched from blood (not recorded which). The receptors come from a woman in her twenties or thirties who had recovered from COVID-19.

This clone was counted between two and nine times. The chain's CDR3 is CASPSMGSGANTEAFF. The CDR3 DNA reads as TGTGCCAGCCCATCGATGGGCAGTGGGGCAAACACTGAAGCTTTCTTT. V and J are TRBV28 and TRBJ1-1; a weak D match, TRBD1 (5 bases). The germline V and J ends were trimmed by 8 bases and 2 bases, with 21 bases remaining between them. The CDR3 loop spans 16 amino acids. Germline CDR1 MDHEN, CDR2 SYDVKM.

This rearrangement joins TRBV7-9 to TRBJ2-5, with D perhaps TRBD1 (5 bases). Germline CDR1 reads SEHNR; CDR2 reads FQNEAQ (reference sequence). V lost 5 bases to trimming and J lost 4 bases, with 14 bases between them. The CDR3 length is 14 residues. The CDR3 nucleotides are TGTGCCAGCAGCCGTGGGGCCACAGCAGAGACCCAGTACTTC. It specifies CASSRGATAETQYF.

V is TRBV6-2 or TRBV6-3 and J is TRBJ1-1, with 8 bases fitting TRBD1. Per germline, CDR1 MNHEY and CDR2 SVGEGT. The CDR3 length is 15 residues. The V gene end was trimmed by 5 bases and the J gene end by 4 bases; junction bases not matched to a gene: 9. The CDR3, as DNA: TGTGCCAGCAGTCGGGGGACAGGTTTGGCCACTGAAGCTTTCTTT. Translating it yields CASSRGTGLATEAFF.

The chain uses TRBV18 and TRBJ1-2; perhaps TRBD1 as D (5 bases). Germline CDR1 reads KGHSH; CDR2 reads LQKENI. CDR3 length equals 13 residues. V lost 3 bases, J lost 4 bases, and 9 bases lay in between. The CDR3 bases are TGTGCCAGCTCACCTTGGGGGGGCTATGGCTACACCTTC. Translation: CASSPWGGYGYTF. Based on the CDR3 plus reference TRBV18 and TRBJ1-2, the full variable domain is NAGVMQNPRHLVRRRGQEARLRCSPMKGHSHVYWYRQLPEEGLKFMVYLQKENIIDESGMPKERFSAEFPKEGPSILRIQQVVRGDSAAYFCASSPWGGYGYTFGSGTRLTVV.

The gene calls are TRBV7-2 and TRBJ1-2; D remains ambiguous. V lost 4 bases to trimming and J lost 4 bases, with 10 bases between them. Germline CDR1 and CDR2: SGHTA and FQGNSA. The CDR3 is 13 residues long. The CDR3 reads CASSSLRGYGYTF. The CDR3 region has the DNA TGTGCCAGCAGCTCCCTCAGAGGCTATGGCTACACCTTC.